This record covers a single TCR beta chain. This entry is derived from a study of cytomegalovirus exposure and HLA in healthy donors. CDR1 SEHNR and CDR2 FQNEAQ come from the germline V gene (reference sequence). V was clipped by 2 bases and J by 4 bases, with 11 bases between them. The CDR3 runs 14 residues. Sequencing used immunoSEQ multiplex PCR; TCRdb keeps in-frame clones, though not all of them. This sample carries 180,000 or so clones, roughly 86% of them seen once, and the ten largest clones take 6.5% to 7.5%. The receptor's source is a man under 40 in good health and CMV-seropositive. Material: PBMCs. This chain links TRBV7-9 with TRBJ1-2; possibly TRBD1 for D (6 bases). CDR3 nucleotide sequence: TGTGCCAGCAGCTTATGGGGGGCCCCCTATGGCTACACCTTC. As protein: CASSLWGAPYGYTF.